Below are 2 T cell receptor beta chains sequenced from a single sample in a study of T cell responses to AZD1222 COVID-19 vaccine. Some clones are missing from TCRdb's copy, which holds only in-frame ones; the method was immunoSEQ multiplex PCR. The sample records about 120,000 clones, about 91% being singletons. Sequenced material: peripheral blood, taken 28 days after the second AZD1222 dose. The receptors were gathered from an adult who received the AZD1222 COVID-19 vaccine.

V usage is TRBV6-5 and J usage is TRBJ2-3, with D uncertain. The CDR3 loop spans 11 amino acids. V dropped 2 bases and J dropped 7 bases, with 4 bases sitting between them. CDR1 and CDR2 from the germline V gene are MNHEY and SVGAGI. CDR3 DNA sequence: TGTGCCAGCAGTTACGTTAATACGCAGTATTTT. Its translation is CASSYVNTQYF.

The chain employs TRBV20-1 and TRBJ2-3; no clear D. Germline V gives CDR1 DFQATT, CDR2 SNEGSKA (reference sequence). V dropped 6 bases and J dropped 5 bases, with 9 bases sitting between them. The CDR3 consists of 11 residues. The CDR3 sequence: CSATIGDTQYF. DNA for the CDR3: TGCAGTGCAACCATTGGAGATACGCAGTATTTT.